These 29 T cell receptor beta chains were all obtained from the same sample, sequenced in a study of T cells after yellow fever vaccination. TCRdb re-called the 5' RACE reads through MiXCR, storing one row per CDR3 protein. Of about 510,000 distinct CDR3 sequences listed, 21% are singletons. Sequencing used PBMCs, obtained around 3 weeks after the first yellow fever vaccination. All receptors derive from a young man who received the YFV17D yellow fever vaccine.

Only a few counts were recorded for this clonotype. The CDR3 region is CASSEGPETQYF. CDR3 sequence (DNA): TGTGCCAGCAGTGAGGGCCCAGAGACCCAGTACTTC. The rearrangement joins TRBV27 to TRBJ2-5, with a tentative D call TRBD2 (5 bases). CDR1 is MNHEY, CDR2 SMNVEV, per germline (reference sequence). CDR3 size: 12 residues. V was clipped by 5 bases and J by 4 bases, with 8 bases between them.

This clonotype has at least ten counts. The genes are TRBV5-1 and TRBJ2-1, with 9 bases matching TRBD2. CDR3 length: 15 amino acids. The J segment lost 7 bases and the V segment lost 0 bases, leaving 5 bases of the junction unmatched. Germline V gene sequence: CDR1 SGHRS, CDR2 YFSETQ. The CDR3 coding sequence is TGCGCCAGCAGCTTGGTTGCGGGGGGGGAGAATGAGCAGTTCTTC. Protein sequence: CASSLVAGGENEQFF.

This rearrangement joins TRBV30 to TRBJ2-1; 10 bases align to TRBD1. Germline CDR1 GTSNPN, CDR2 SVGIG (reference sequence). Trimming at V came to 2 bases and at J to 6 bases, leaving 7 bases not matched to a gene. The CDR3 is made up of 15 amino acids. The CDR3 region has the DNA TGTGCCTGGAGTACGGGACAGGGGACCCTCAATGAGCAGTTCTTC. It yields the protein CAWSTGQGTLNEQFF.

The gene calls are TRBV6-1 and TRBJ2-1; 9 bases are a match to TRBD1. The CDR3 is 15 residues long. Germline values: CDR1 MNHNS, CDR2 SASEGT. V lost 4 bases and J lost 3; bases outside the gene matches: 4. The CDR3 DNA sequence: TGTGCCAGCAGTGTAGACAGGGGGATCTACAATGAGCAGTTCTTC. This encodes CASSVDRGIYNEQFF.

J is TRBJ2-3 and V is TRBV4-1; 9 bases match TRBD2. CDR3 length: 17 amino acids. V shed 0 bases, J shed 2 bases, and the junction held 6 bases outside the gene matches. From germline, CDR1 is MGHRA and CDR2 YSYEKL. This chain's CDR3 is CASSQEGSGGITDTQYF. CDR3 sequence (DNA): TGCGCCAGCAGCCAAGAGGGCAGCGGGGGGATCACAGATACGCAGTATTTT.

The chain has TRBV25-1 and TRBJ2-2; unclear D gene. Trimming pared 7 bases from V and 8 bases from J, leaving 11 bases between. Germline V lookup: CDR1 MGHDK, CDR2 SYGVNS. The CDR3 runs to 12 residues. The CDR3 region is CASNGDRGELFF. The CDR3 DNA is TGTGCCAGCAATGGGGATAGAGGGGAGCTGTTTTTT.

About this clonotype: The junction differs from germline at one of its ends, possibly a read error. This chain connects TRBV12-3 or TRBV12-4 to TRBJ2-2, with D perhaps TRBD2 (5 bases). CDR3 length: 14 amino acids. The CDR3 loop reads CASSFVGNPGELFF. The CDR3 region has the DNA TGTGCCAGCAGTTTCGTCGGGAACCCCGGGGAGCTGTTTTTT.

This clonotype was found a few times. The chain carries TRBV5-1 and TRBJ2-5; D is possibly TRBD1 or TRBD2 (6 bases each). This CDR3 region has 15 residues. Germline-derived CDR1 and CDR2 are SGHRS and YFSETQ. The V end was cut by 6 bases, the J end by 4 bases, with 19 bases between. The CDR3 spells CASTSARGELETQYF. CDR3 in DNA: TGCGCCAGCACCTCTGCAAGGGGGGAGCTAGAGACCCAGTACTTC.

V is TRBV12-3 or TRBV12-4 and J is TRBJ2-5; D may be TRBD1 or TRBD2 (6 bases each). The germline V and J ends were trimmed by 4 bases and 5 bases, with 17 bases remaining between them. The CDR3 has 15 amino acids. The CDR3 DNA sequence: TGTGCCAGCAGTTGGGATGGTGGAGGGGGGGAGACCCAGTACTTC. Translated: CASSWDGGGGETQYF.

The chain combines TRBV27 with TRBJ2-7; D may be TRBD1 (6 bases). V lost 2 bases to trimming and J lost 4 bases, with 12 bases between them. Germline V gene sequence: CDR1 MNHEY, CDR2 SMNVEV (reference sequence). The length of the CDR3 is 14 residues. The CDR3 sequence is CASSLLGQNYEQYF. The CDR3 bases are TGTGCCAGCAGTTTACTCGGACAGAATTACGAGCAGTACTTC.

This CDR3 is CASSTFAGGQETQYF. The CDR3 DNA reads as TGTGCCAGCAGCACTTTTGCGGGGGGACAAGAGACCCAGTACTTC. This chain joins TRBV7-2 and TRBJ2-5, with 8 bases identical to TRBD2. With 5 bases clipped from V and 2 bases from J, the junction kept 7 bases outside the gene matches. CDR1 is SGHTA, CDR2 FQGNSA, per germline. The length of the CDR3 is 15 residues.

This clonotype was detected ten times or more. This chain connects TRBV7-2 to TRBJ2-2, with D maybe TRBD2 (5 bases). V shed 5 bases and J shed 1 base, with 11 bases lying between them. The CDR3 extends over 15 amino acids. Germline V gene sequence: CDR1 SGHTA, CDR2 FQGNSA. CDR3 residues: CASSRVAWNTGELFF. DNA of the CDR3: TGTGCCAGCAGCCGAGTAGCGTGGAACACCGGGGAGCTGTTTTTT.

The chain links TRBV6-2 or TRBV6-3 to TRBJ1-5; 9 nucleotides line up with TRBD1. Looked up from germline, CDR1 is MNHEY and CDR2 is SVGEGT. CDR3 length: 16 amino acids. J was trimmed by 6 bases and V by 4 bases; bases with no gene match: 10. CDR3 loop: CASSFNRGHFGQPQHF. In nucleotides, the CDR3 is TGTGCCAGCAGTTTCAACAGGGGGCACTTTGGTCAGCCCCAGCATTTT.

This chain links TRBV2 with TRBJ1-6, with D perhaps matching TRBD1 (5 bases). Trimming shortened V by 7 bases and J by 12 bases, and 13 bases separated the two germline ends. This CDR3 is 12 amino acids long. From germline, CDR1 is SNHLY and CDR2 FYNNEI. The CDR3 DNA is TGTGCCAGCAACGCACCGGGACGACCCCTCCACTTT. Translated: CASNAPGRPLHF.

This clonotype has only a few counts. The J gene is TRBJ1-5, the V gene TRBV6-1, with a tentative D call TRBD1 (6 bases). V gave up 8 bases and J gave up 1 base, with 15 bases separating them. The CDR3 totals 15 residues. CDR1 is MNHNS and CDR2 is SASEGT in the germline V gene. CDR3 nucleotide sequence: TGTGCCAGCGGGGAGGGGGGGCGAAGCAATCAGCCCCAGCATTTT. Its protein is CASGEGGRSNQPQHF.

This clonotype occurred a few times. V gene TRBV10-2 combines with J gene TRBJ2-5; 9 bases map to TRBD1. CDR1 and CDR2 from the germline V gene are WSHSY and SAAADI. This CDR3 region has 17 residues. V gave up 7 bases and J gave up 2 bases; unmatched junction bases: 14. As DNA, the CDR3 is TGCGCCAGCATGGGCCAGTACGGGACAGGGACACAAGAGACCCAGTACTTC. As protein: CASMGQYGTGTQETQYF.

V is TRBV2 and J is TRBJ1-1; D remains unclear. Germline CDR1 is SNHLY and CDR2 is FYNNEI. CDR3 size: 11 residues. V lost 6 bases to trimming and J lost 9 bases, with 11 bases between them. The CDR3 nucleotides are TGTGCCAGCAGGGGTGGGGTACAAGCTTTCTTT. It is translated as CASRGGVQAFF.

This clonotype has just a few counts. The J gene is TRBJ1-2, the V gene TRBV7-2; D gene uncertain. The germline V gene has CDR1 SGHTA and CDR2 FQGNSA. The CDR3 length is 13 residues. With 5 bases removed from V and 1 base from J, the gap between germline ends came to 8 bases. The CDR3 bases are TGTGCCAGCAGCCCGACAAATAACTATGGCTACACCTTC. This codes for CASSPTNNYGYTF. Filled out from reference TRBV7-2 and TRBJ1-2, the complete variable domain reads GAGVSQSPSNKVTEKGKDVELRCDPISGHTALYWYRQSLGQGLEFLIYFQGNSAPDKSGLPSDRFSAERTGGSVSTLTIQRTQQEDSAVYLCASSPTNNYGYTFGSGTRLTVV.

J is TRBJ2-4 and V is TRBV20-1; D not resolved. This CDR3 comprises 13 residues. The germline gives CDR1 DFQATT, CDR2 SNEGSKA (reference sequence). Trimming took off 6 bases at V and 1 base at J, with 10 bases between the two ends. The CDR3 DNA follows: TGCAGTGCGGAGACGATCGCCAAAAACATTCAGTACTTC. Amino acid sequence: CSAETIAKNIQYF.

DNA for the CDR3: TGCAGTGCCACGCCAGGGGCTAGCACAGATACGCAGTATTTT. Amino acids: CSATPGASTDTQYF. J is TRBJ2-3 and V is TRBV20-1; perhaps TRBD1 as D (6 bases). Trimming removed 6 bases from V and 0 bases from J, with 13 bases in between. The CDR3 spans 14 residues. The germline gives CDR1 DFQATT, CDR2 SNEGSKA (reference sequence).

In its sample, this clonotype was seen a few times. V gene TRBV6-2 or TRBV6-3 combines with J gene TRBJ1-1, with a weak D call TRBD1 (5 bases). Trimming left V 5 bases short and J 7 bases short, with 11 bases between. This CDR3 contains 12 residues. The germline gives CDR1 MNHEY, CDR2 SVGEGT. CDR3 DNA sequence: TGTGCCAGCAGTCCAGGGTATCTTGAAGCTTTCTTT. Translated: CASSPGYLEAFF.

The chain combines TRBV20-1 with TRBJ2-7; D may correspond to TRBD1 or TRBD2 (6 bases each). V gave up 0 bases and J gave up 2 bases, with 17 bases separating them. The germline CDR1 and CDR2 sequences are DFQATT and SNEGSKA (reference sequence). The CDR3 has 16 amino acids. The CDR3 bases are TGCAGTGCTAGAGAGGGTTGGGGGGCTTCCCCCTACGAGCAGTACGTC. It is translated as CSAREGWGASPYEQYV.

CDR3 sequence: CASSEPRGQTNTEAFF. DNA for the CDR3: TGCGCCAGCAGTGAGCCGAGGGGACAGACGAACACTGAAGCTTTCTTT. J is TRBJ1-1 and V is TRBV10-1, with 7 bases that match TRBD1. This CDR3 has 16 amino acids. The V gene end was trimmed by 2 bases and the J gene end by 1 base; junction bases not matched to a gene: 7. Germline CDR1 and CDR2: WNHNN and SYGVQD (reference sequence).

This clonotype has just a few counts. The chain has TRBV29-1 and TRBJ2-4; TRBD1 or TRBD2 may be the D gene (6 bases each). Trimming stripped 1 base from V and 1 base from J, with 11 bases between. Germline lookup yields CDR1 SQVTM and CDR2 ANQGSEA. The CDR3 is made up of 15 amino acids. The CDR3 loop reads CSVEGGDKAKNIQYF. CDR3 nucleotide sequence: TGCAGCGTTGAAGGCGGGGACAAGGCCAAAAACATTCAGTACTTC.

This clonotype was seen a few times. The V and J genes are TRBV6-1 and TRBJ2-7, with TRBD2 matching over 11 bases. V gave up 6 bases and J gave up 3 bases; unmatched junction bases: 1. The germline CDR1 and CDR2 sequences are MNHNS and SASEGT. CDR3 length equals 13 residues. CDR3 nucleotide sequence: TGTGCCAGCAGGCTAGCGGGGGGCTACGAGCAGTACTTC. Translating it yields CASRLAGGYEQYF.

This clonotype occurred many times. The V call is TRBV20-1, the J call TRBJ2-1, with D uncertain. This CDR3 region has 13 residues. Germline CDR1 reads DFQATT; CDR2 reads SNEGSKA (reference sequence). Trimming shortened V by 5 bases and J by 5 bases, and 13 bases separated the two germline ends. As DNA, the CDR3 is TGCAGTGCTGCGTGGCTCCTCAACAATGAGCAGTTCTTC. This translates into CSAAWLLNNEQFF.

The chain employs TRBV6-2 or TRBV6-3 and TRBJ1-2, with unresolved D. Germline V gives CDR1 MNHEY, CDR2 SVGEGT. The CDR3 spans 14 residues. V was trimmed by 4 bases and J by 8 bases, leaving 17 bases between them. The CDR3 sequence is CASSSPASFIGYTF. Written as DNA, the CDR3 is TGTGCCAGCAGTTCACCAGCCTCCTTTATAGGCTACACCTTC.

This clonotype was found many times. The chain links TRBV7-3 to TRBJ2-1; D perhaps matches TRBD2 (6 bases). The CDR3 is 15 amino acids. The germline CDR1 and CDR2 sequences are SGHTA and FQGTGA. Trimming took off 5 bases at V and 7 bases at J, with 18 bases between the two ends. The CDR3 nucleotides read TGTGCCAGCAGCAACCGAACGGGGGTTATAAATGAGCAGTTCTTC. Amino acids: CASSNRTGVINEQFF.

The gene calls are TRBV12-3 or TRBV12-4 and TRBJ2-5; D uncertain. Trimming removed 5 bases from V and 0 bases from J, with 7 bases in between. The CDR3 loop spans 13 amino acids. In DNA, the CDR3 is TGTGCCAGCAGTGCGGAGTACCAAGAGACCCAGTACTTC. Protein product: CASSAEYQETQYF.